Listed below are T cell receptor beta chains from one sample, sequenced in a study of cytomegalovirus exposure and HLA in healthy donors. Method: immunoSEQ multiplex PCR; TCRdb's copy keeps in-frame clones and lacks some. This sample yields some 200,000 clones, of which around 86% are seen a single time; roughly 0.73% belongs to the top ten. Sequences were obtained from PBMCs. Source of these receptors: a woman in her late teens or twenties in good health and CMV-seronegative. Both conserved end residues are part of each CDR3. The D gene is left open where the match is weak. The size entry is marked missing in some rows and otherwise reads once, few, many or a size class.

clone_size d_call j_call v_call cdr3_aa cdr3_nt
- - TRBJ2-7 TRBV5-4 CASTENYGDEQYF TGTGCCAGCACCGAAAACTACGGGGACGAGCAGTACTTC
once TRBD1 TRBJ2-3 TRBV28 CASSHETGVITDTQYF TGTGCCAGCAGCCATGAGACAGGGGTCATCACAGATACGCAGTATTTT
- TRBD2 TRBJ2-7 TRBV28 CASSGAPGLEHEQYF TGTGCCAGCTCGGGGGCCCCGGGACTAGAACACGAGCAGTACTTC
- - TRBJ1-1 TRBV2 CASSGGGNTEAFF TGTGCCAGCAGCGGGGGGGGGAACACTGAAGCTTTCTTT
- TRBD2 TRBJ2-3 TRBV6-1 CASSALDRGGTDTQYF TGTGCCAGCAGTGCCTTGGACCGGGGGGGGACAGATACGCAGTATTTT
- TRBD1 TRBJ2-7 TRBV5-1 CASSFRTGLDEQYF TGCGCCAGCAGCTTCCGGACAGGGTTAGACGAGCAGTACTTC
- TRBD2 TRBJ2-7 TRBV6-1 CASSDPGLAGYEQYF TGTGCCAGCAGTGATCCGGGACTAGCGGGTTACGAGCAGTACTTC
few - TRBJ2-2 TRBV19 CASKESTGELFF TGTGCCAGTAAAGAGTCGACCGGGGAGCTGTTTTTT
- TRBD2 TRBJ2-3 TRBV29-1 CSVVAGGPSDTQYF TGCAGCGTTGTAGCGGGAGGGCCATCAGATACGCAGTATTTT
- - TRBJ1-4 TRBV18 CASSPQGTNEKLFF TGTGCCAGCTCTCCCCAGGGTACTAATGAAAAACTGTTTTTT
- TRBD1 TRBJ2-1 TRBV27 CASSLYRGGNEQFF TGTGCCAGCAGTTTATACAGGGGCGGCAATGAGCAGTTCTTC
- TRBD2 TRBJ2-5 TRBV7-9 CASSSHAGGPLETQYF TGTGCCAGCAGCTCCCACGCGGGGGGGCCTTTAGAGACCCAGTACTTC
- TRBD1 TRBJ2-7 TRBV19 CASSYRGNYEQYF TGTGCCAGTAGTTACAGGGGAAACTACGAGCAGTACTTC
- - TRBJ1-2 TRBV7-8 CASSETLSYGYTF TGTGCCAGCAGCGAGACTTTGTCCTATGGCTACACCTTC
- - TRBJ2-5 TRBV7-9 CASSLGGQQETQYF TGTGCCAGCAGCTTAGGAGGGCAACAAGAGACCCAGTACTTC
- - TRBJ2-2 TRBV10-3 CAIRGQKNTGELFF TGTGCCATCAGAGGACAGAAGAACACCGGGGAGCTGTTTTTT
few TRBD1 TRBJ1-2 TRBV5-6 CASSPTGTGNTF TGTGCCAGCAGCCCGACCGGGACAGGCAACACCTTC
- - TRBJ1-2 TRBV5-6 CASSLAGVRGNYGYTF TGTGCCAGCAGCTTGGCGGGAGTACGGGGTAACTATGGCTACACCTTC
- - TRBJ1-5 TRBV19 CASSKAQGQLNQPQHF TGTGCCAGCTCTAAAGCGCAGGGCCAACTCAATCAGCCCCAGCATTTT
- - TRBJ2-3 TRBV5-1 CASSVDQGTDTQYF TGCGCCAGCAGCGTGGACCAGGGCACAGATACGCAGTATTTT
- TRBD2 TRBJ2-5 TRBV7-9 CASSLGLAGGIQETQYF TGTGCCAGCAGCTTAGGACTAGCGGGAGGCATACAAGAGACCCAGTACTTC
- - TRBJ1-2 TRBV29-1 CSVSLPGHLF TGCAGCGTTTCTCTTCCGGGACATCTCTTC
few TRBD2 TRBJ2-5 TRBV6-5 CASGEGSAGEETQYF TGTGCCAGCGGCGAAGGTTCAGCGGGGGAAGAGACCCAGTACTTC
few TRBD2 TRBJ2-2 TRBV4-1 CASSQASGRYTGELFF TGCGCCAGCAGCCAAGCTAGCGGGAGATACACCGGGGAGCTGTTTTTT
few - TRBJ2-2 TRBV18 CASSPPSIANTGELFF TGTGCCAGCTCACCCCCCTCTATCGCGAACACCGGGGAGCTGTTTTTT
- TRBD2 TRBJ2-7 TRBV5-1 CASSVAGGPVDEQYF TGCGCCAGCAGCGTAGCGGGAGGGCCGGTTGACGAGCAGTACTTC
- - TRBJ2-2 TRBV27 CATGRKRNTGELFF TGTGCCACCGGAAGAAAGCGAAACACCGGGGAGCTGTTTTTT
- - TRBJ2-1 TRBV19 CASSPTGGMDNEQFF TGTGCCAGTAGTCCAACGGGGGGCATGGACAATGAGCAGTTCTTC
- TRBD2 TRBJ2-2 TRBV7-3 CASSEAGTRGTGELFF TGTGCCAGCAGCGAAGCCGGGACTAGAGGCACCGGGGAGCTGTTTTTT
- TRBD2 TRBJ2-1 TRBV11-2 CASSFSGTYYNEQFF TGTGCCAGCAGTTTTAGCGGGACTTACTACAATGAGCAGTTCTTC
- - TRBJ2-3 TRBV9 CASSVQVLDTQYF TGTGCCAGCAGCGTCCAGGTCTTAGATACGCAGTATTTT
- - TRBJ2-5 TRBV7-6 CASSLTSAVETQYF TGTGCCAGCAGCTTGACTAGTGCGGTGGAGACCCAGTACTTC
- - TRBJ1-4 TRBV5-6 CASSIQQGHEKLFF TGTGCCAGCAGCATACAACAGGGCCACGAAAAACTGTTTTTT
- - TRBJ2-7 TRBV30 CAWSQMGQAEEQYF TGTGCCTGGAGCCAGATGGGGCAGGCCGAGGAGCAGTACTTC
once TRBD1 TRBJ2-7 TRBV5-4 CASSPGGTGSDEQYF TGTGCCAGCAGCCCCGGCGGGACAGGGTCCGACGAGCAGTACTTC
- - TRBJ2-7 TRBV6-5 CASSSRDYEQYF TGTGCCAGCAGTTCCCGGGACTACGAGCAGTACTTC
- - TRBJ2-5 TRBV5-5 CASSPQGGVETQYF TGTGCCAGCAGCCCACAGGGGGGGGTTGAGACCCAGTACTTC
- TRBD1 TRBJ1-3 TRBV27 CASSALSQGAFGNTIYF TGTGCCAGCAGTGCCCTTTCTCAGGGGGCGTTTGGAAACACCATATATTTT
- - TRBJ2-7 TRBV29-1 CSVEVSAGFRSYEQYF TGCAGCGTTGAAGTATCGGCGGGGTTCCGTTCCTACGAGCAGTACTTC
- - TRBJ2-3 TRBV5-8 CASSPPGGRGTDTQYF TGTGCCAGCAGCCCACCCGGGGGGCGGGGCACAGATACGCAGTATTTT
- - TRBJ1-5 TRBV9 CASSALARFGDQPQHF TGTGCCAGCAGCGCCTTAGCAAGGTTCGGGGATCAGCCCCAGCATTTT
- TRBD1 TRBJ2-7 TRBV7-8 CASSRRDRVDLTYEQYF TGTGCCAGCAGCCGCCGGGACAGGGTAGATCTTACCTACGAGCAGTACTTC
- - TRBJ2-1 TRBV6-5 CASSYSRYNEQFF TGTGCCAGCAGTTACTCCCGCTACAATGAGCAGTTCTTC
- - TRBJ2-7 TRBV28 CASSRPQGSYEQYF TGTGCCAGCAGCCGGCCTCAGGGGTCCTACGAGCAGTACTTC
- TRBD2 TRBJ2-1 TRBV6-4 CASSAGLAVNEQFF TGTGCCAGCAGCGCCGGACTAGCGGTGAATGAGCAGTTCTTC
- - TRBJ1-1 TRBV6-5 CASGGREAFF TGTGCCAGCGGAGGGAGGGAAGCTTTCTTT
- - TRBJ2-2 TRBV19 CASSISGDGELFF TGTGCCAGTAGTATATCGGGGGACGGGGAGCTGTTTTTT
- - TRBJ2-3 TRBV21-1 CASSKVQGGTDTQYF TGTGCCAGCAGCAAAGTTCAGGGTGGCACAGATACGCAGTATTTT